This T cell receptor (beta chain) was identified in a study of T cell responses to AZD1222 COVID-19 vaccine. Study-level findings and limits: Donor demographics were predominantly white British with a female majority; clonal diversity may be underestimated.

The data were produced by immunoSEQ multiplex PCR, yet TCRdb's version contains in-frame clones alone and is incomplete. The sample consists of about 130,000 clones, approximately 88% of them appearing once. As for this clone: Its antigen is unknown.

This sequence originates from an adult in good health. This material consisted of peripheral blood, taken on day 0 of AZD1222 vaccination.

CDR3 in DNA: TGTGCCAGCAGTTACTCCCAGCGGGACAACCTTGGTGAGCAGTTCTTC. Its protein product is CASSYSQRDNLGEQFF. The rearrangement links TRBV6-5 to TRBJ2-1, with D perhaps TRBD2 (7 bases). The CDR3 has 16 residues. Per germline, CDR1 MNHEY and CDR2 SVGAGI. The V gene lost 0 bases and the J gene lost 9 bases, with 18 bases spanning the gap.